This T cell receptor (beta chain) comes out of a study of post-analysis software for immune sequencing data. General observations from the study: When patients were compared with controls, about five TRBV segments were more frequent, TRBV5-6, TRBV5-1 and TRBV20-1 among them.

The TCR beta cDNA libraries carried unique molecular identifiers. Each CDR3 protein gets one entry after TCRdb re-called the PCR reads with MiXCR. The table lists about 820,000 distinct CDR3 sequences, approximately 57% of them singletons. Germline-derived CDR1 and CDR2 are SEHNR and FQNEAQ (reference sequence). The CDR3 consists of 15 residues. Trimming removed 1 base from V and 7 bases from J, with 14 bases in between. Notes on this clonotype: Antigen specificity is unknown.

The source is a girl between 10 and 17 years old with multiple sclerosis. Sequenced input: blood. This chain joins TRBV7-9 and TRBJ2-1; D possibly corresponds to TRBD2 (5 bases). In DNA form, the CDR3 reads TGTGCCAGCAGCTTAGGTAGGGAATGGAGGAATGAGCAGTTCTTC. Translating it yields CASSLGREWRNEQFF.